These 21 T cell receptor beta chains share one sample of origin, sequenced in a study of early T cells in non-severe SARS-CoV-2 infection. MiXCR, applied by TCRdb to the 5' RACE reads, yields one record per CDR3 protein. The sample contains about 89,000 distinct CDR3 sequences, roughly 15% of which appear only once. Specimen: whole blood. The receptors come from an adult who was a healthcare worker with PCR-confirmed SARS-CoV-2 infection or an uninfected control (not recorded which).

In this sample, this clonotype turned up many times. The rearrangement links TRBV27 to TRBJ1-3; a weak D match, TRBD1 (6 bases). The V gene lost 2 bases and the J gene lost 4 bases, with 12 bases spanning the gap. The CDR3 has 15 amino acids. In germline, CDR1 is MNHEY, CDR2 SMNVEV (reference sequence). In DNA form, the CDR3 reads TGTGCCAGCAGTTTAGCAGGGGCGCGGGGAAACACCATATATTTT. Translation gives CASSLAGARGNTIYF.

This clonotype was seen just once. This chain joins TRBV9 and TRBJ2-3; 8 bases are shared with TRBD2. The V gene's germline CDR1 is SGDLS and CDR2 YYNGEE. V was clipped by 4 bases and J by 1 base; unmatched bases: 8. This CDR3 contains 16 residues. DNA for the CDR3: TGTGCCAGCAGCCTCGCCGGGGGGGACCGCACAGATACGCAGTATTTT. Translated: CASSLAGGDRTDTQYF.

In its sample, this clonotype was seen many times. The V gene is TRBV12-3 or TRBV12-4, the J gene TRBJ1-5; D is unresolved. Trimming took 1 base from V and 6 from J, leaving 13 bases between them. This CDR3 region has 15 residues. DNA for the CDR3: TGTGCCAGCAGTTTAGAGGTCGGCGTCGGTCAGCCCCAGCATTTT. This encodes CASSLEVGVGQPQHF.

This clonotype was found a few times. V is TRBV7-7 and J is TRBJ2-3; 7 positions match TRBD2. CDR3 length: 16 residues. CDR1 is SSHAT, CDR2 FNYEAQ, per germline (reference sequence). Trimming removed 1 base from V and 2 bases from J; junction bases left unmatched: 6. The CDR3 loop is CASSLGPGGLTDTQYF. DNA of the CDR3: TGTGCCAGCAGCTTAGGGCCGGGGGGACTCACAGATACGCAGTATTTT.

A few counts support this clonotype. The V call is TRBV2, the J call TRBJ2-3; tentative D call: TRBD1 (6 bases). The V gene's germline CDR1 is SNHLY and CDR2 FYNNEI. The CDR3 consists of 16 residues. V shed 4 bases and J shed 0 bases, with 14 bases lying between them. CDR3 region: CASSGAGTLSTDTQYF. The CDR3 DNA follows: TGTGCCAGCAGTGGAGCCGGGACACTGAGCACAGATACGCAGTATTTT.

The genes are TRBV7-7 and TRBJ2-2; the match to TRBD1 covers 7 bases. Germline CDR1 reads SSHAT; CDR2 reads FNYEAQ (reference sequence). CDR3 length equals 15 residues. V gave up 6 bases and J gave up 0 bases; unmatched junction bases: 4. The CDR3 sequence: CASRFGTANTGELFF. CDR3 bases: TGTGCCAGCAGATTCGGGACAGCGAACACCGGGGAGCTGTTTTTT.

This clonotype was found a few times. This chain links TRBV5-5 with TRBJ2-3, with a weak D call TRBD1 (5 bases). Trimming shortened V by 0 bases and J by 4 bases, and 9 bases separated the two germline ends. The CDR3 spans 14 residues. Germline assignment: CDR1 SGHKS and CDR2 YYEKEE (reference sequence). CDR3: CASSLEGDADTQYF. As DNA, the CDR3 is TGTGCCAGCAGCTTGGAAGGGGATGCAGATACGCAGTATTTT.

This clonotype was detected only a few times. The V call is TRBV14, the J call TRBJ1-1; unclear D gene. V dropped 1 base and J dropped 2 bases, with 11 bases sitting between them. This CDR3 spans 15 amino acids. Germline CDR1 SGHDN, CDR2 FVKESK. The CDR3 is CASSQAPVFNTEAFF. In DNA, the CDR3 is TGTGCCAGCAGCCAAGCCCCGGTTTTCAACACTGAAGCTTTCTTT. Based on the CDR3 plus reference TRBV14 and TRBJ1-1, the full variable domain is EAGVTQFPSHSVIEKGQTVTLRCDPISGHDNLYWYRRVMGKEIKFLLHFVKESKQDESGMPNNRFLAERTGGTYSTLKVQPAELEDSGVYFCASSQAPVFNTEAFFGQGTRLTVV.

CDR3: CATSTQPGTNTEAFF. Here the CDR3 DNA reads TGTGCCACCTCAACCCAGCCAGGGACGAACACTGAAGCTTTCTTT. The chain is built from TRBV2 and TRBJ1-1; possible D gene TRBD1, 5 bases. V was cut by 10 bases and J by 1 base, with 19 bases left in between. This CDR3 region has 15 residues. Germline CDR1 and CDR2: SNHLY and FYNNEI.

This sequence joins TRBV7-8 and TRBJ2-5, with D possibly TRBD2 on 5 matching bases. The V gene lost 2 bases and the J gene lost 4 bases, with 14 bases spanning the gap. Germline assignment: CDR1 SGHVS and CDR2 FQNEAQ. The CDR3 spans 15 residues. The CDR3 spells CASSLRTGIRETQYF. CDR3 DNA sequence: TGTGCCAGCAGCTTACGCACGGGGATTCGAGAGACCCAGTACTTC.

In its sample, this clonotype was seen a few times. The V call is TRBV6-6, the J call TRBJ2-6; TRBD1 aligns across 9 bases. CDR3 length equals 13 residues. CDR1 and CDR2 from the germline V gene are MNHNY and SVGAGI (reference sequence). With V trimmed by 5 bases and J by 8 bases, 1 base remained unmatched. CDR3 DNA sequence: TGTGCCAGCAGTGGACAGGGGACCAACGTCCTGACTTTC. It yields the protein CASSGQGTNVLTF.

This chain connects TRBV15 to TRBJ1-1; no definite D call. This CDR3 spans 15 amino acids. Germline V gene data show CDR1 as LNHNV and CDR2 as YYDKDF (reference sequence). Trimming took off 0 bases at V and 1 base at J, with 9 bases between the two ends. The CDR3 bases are TGTGCCACCAGCAGAGATTCAATTGCGAACACTGAAGCTTTCTTT. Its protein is CATSRDSIANTEAFF.

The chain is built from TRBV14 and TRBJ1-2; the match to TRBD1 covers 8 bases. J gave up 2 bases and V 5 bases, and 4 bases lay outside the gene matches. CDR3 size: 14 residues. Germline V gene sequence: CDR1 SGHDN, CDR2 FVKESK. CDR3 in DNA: TGTGCCAGCAGCGCCAGACAGGGGAACTATGGCTACACCTTC. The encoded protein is CASSARQGNYGYTF.

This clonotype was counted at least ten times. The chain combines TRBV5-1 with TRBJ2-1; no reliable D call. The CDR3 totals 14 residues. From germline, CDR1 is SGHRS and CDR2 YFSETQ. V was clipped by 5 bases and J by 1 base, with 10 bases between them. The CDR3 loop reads CASSKIQSYNEQFF. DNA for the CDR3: TGCGCCAGCAGTAAAATACAGTCCTACAATGAGCAGTTCTTC.

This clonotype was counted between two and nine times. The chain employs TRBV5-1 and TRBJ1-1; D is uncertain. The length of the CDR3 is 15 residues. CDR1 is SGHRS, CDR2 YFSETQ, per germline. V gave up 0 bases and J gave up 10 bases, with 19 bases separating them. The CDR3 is CASSLGSGSPFGAFF. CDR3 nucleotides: TGCGCCAGCAGCTTGGGTTCGGGGTCCCCCTTCGGAGCTTTCTTT.

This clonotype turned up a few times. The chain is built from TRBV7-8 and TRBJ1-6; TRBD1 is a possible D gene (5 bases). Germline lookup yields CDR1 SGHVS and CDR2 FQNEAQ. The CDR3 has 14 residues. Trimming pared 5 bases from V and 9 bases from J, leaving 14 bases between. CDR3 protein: CASSLDGGGSPLHF. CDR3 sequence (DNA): TGTGCCAGCAGCCTAGACGGGGGTGGTTCACCCCTCCACTTT.

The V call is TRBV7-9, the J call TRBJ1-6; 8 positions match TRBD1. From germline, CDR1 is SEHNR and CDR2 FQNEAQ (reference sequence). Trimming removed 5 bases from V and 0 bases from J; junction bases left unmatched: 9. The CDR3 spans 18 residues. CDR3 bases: TGTGCCAGCAGCCCAGGACAGGGCCTTGCCTCCTATAATTCACCCCTCCACTTT. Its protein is CASSPGQGLASYNSPLHF.

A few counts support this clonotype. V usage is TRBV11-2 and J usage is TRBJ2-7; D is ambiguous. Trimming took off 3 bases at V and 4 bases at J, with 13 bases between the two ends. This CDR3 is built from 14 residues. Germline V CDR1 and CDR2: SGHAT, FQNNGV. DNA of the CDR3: TGTGCCAGCAGCTTGAGTGGTAACCCATACGAGCAGTACGTC. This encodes CASSLSGNPYEQYV.

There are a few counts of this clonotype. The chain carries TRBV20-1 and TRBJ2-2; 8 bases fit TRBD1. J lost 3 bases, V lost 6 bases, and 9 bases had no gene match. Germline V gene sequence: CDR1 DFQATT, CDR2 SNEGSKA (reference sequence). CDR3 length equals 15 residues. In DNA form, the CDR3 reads TGCAGTGCGAATCGCCAGGGGGCGGACACCGGGGAGCTGTTTTTT. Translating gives CSANRQGADTGELFF.

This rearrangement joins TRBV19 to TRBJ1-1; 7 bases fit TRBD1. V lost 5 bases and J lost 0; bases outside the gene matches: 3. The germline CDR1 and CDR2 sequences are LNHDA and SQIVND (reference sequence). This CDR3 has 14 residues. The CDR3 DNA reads TGTGCCAGTAGTGTACAGGGGATGAACACTGAAGCTTTCTTT. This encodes CASSVQGMNTEAFF.

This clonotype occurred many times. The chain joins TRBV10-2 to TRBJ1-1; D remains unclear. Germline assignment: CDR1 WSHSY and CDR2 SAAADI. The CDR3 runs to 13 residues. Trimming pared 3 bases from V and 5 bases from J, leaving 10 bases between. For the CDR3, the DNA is TGCGCCAGCAGTGACCAGTCTTGGACTGAAGCTTTCTTT. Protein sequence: CASSDQSWTEAFF.